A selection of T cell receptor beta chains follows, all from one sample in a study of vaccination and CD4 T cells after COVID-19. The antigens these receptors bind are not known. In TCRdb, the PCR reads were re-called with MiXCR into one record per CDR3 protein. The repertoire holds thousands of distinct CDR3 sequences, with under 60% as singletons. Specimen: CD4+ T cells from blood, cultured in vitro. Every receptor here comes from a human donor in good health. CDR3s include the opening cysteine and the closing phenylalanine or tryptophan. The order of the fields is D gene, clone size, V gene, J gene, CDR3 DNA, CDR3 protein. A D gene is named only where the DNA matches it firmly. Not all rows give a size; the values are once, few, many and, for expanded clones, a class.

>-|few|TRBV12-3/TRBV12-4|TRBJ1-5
TGTGCCAGCAGTTTAAGTCGGGCAGGGCTCGGTCAGCCCCAGCATTTT
CASSLSRAGLGQPQHF
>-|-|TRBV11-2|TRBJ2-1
TGTGCCAGCAGCTTAGATAATTCAGGCGTCGCCTCCTACAATGAGCAGTTCTTC
CASSLDNSGVASYNEQFF
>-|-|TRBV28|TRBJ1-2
TGTGCCAGCAGTTTACCCAAAAAGTATGGCTACACCTTC
CASSLPKKYGYTF
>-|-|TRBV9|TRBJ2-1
TGTGCCAGCACAAACCACGGGAGATACAATGAGCAGTTCTTC
CASTNHGRYNEQFF
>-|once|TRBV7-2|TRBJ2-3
TGTGCCAGCAGCCCACGGGACTTCACAGATACGCAGTATTTT
CASSPRDFTDTQYF
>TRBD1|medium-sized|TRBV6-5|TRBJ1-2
TGTGCCAGCAGTTACTCGCAGGGGGCGAACTATGGCTACACCTTC
CASSYSQGANYGYTF
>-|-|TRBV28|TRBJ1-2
TGTGCCAGCAGCCCGCCGGGCACCGCTTATGGCTACACCTTC
CASSPPGTAYGYTF
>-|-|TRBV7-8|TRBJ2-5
TGTGCCAGCAGCCCCCCGCCGGACGGTGGGACCCAGTACTTC
CASSPPPDGGTQYF
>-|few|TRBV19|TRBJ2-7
TGTGCCAGTAGTTTGCAGATCTCCTACGAGCAGTACTTC
CASSLQISYEQYF
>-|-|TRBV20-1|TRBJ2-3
TGCAGTGCCCCCTGGAGTAGCGTAAGCACAGATACGCAGTATTTT
CSAPWSSVSTDTQYF
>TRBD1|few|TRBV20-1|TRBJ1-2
TGCAGTGCGCAAACAGGGGGCGCTTATGGCTACACCTTC
CSAQTGGAYGYTF
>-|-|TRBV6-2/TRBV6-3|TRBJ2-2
TGTGCCAGCATGATCAGGAGGGGGGTGAACACCGGGGAGCTGTTTTTT
CASMIRRGVNTGELFF
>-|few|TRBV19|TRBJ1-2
TGTGCCAGTAGTACCCCCGAGAAAGCGCCCAATGGCTACACCTTC
CASSTPEKAPNGYTF
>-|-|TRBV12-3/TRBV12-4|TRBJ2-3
TGTGCCAGCAGTTTAATCGTACTCGGTGGCACAGATACGCAGTATTTT
CASSLIVLGGTDTQYF
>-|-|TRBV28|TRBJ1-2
TGTGCCAGCAGTTTGTTTCCCGTGACAGAGTTTAACTATGGCTACACCTTC
CASSLFPVTEFNYGYTF
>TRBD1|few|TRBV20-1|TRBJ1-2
TGCAGTGCTTCACAGGGGGCCTTCAGCTATGGCTACACCTTC
CSASQGAFSYGYTF
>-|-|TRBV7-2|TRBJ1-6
TGTGCCAGCAGCTATAGGGGACACAATTCACCCCTCCACTTT
CASSYRGHNSPLHF
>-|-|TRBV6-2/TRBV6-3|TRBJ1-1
TGTGCCAGCAGTTACTCATGGACTGAAGCTTTCTTT
CASSYSWTEAFF
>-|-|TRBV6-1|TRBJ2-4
TGTGCCAGCAGTCTAAGACTTGGGGACATTCAGTACTTC
CASSLRLGDIQYF